A single sample is the source of the 22 T cell receptor beta chains below, sequenced in a study of shared clonotypes between healthy human individuals. Profiling relied on immunoSEQ multiplex PCR, and the TCRdb table lists in-frame clones only, not all of them. The top ten clones hold about 0.39% of a sample with about 2.3 million clones, over 90% of them seen once. The sequencing input was naive CD4+ T cells from PBMCs. Documented subset: CD45RA+ positively selected. These receptors were taken from a man aged 18 to 29 in good health. Some clones in this sample may be carry-over from other donors' samples.

The chain couples TRBV6-6 to TRBJ2-7; D is unclear. V lost 0 bases and J lost 2, with 11 bases in between. Germline V lookup: CDR1 MNHNY, CDR2 SVGAGI (reference sequence). The CDR3 spans 15 residues. CDR3 residues: CASSYSSGFPYEQYF. The CDR3 DNA follows: TGTGCCAGCAGTTACTCGTCCGGGTTCCCCTACGAGCAGTACTTC.

The chain couples TRBV6-5 to TRBJ1-2, with TRBD1 as a possible D gene (5 bases). The germline V gene encodes CDR1 MNHEY and CDR2 SVGAGI. V lost 6 bases and J lost 7, with 21 bases in between. The CDR3 is 15 amino acids. Here the CDR3 DNA reads TGTGCCAGCAGACAGCCCGGGACGGGCGGTGGTGGCTACACCTTC. Its translation: CASRQPGTGGGGYTF.

The chain couples TRBV29-1 to TRBJ2-5; 8 positions match TRBD2. The germline gives CDR1 SQVTM, CDR2 ANQGSEA. V lost 8 bases and J lost 5; bases outside the gene matches: 7. The CDR3 extends over 12 amino acids. In DNA, the CDR3 is TGCAGCAAACAAGCGGGAGCGGAGACCCAGTACTTC. Translating gives CSKQAGAETQYF.

J is TRBJ2-3 and V is TRBV28, with 8 bases aligning to TRBD1. Germline V gene data show CDR1 as MDHEN and CDR2 as SYDVKM. The CDR3 contains 15 residues. Trimming took 8 bases from V and 3 from J; bases not matched to a gene: 10. In DNA form, the CDR3 reads TGTGCCAGCGCCTCAGGCAGACAGGGGACAGATACGCAGTATTTT. Residues: CASASGRQGTDTQYF.

As regards this clone: The same CDR3 is also encoded by other DNA sequences in this sample. The genes are TRBV20-1 and TRBJ2-1; D not certain. The germline CDR1 and CDR2 sequences are DFQATT and SNEGSKA (reference sequence). V shed 5 bases and J shed 6 bases, with 8 bases lying between them. There are 11 residues in the CDR3. CDR3 residues: CSAPGGNEQFF. CDR3 sequence (DNA): TGCAGTGCTCCCGGTGGCAATGAGCAGTTCTTC.

The CDR3 sequence is CASSLESGTGGSGANVLTF. CDR3 in DNA: TGTGCCAGCAGCTTGGAATCCGGGACAGGGGGCTCTGGGGCCAACGTCCTGACTTTC. The chain is built from TRBV5-8 and TRBJ2-6; TRBD1 matches 11 bases. This CDR3 is built from 19 residues. The J segment lost 0 bases and the V segment lost 0 bases, leaving 5 bases of the junction unmatched. CDR1 is SGHTS and CDR2 is YDEGEE in the germline V gene.

CDR3 amino acids: CASSLKTGAEQYF. The CDR3 coding sequence is TGTGCCAGCAGCTTAAAAACAGGGGCCGAGCAGTACTTC. The gene calls are TRBV7-3 and TRBJ2-7; TRBD1 agrees at 7 bases. CDR3 length: 13 residues. The germline gives CDR1 SGHTA, CDR2 FQGTGA. With V trimmed by 1 base and J by 6 bases, 3 bases remained unmatched.

As concerns this clone: Distinct nucleotide sequences in the sample also encode this CDR3. The chain uses TRBV18 and TRBJ2-5; TRBD2 might be the D (5 bases). Germline V gene lookup returns CDR1 KGHSH and CDR2 LQKENI. Trimming took 3 bases from V and 0 from J, leaving 8 bases between them. CDR3 size: 14 residues. In DNA form, the CDR3 reads TGTGCCAGCTCACCCCGGAGGAACCAAGAGACCCAGTACTTC. Translation: CASSPRRNQETQYF. Full variable domain (rest looked up from reference TRBV18 and TRBJ2-5): NAGVMQNPRHLVRRRGQEARLRCSPMKGHSHVYWYRQLPEEGLKFMVYLQKENIIDESGMPKERFSAEFPKEGPSILRIQQVVRGDSAAYFCASSPRRNQETQYFGPGTRLLVL.

The rearrangement joins TRBV7-3 to TRBJ1-1; the D gene is possibly TRBD1 (5 bases). This CDR3 has 14 amino acids. Germline loops: CDR1 SGHTA, CDR2 FQGTGA. V lost 8 bases and J 11 bases, leaving 24 bases between the germline ends. The chain's CDR3 is CASGGTGLSKGAFF. The CDR3 bases are TGTGCCAGCGGGGGAACGGGACTCTCGAAGGGGGCTTTCTTT.

As concerns this clone: The same CDR3 is also encoded by other DNA sequences in this sample. V and J are TRBV6-5 and TRBJ1-1; 9 nucleotides align to TRBD1. J was trimmed by 1 base and V by 5 bases; bases with no gene match: 5. CDR1 MNHEY and CDR2 SVGAGI come from the germline V gene. This CDR3 region has 15 residues. The CDR3: CASSPRDRANTEAFF. CDR3 sequence (DNA): TGTGCCAGCAGTCCGAGGGACAGGGCGAACACTGAAGCTTTCTTT.

The chain couples TRBV5-1 to TRBJ2-2, with D uncertain. Looked up from germline, CDR1 is SGHRS and CDR2 is YFSETQ. Trimming took 4 bases from V and 1 from J, leaving 14 bases between them. This CDR3 is built from 16 residues. The CDR3 DNA follows: TGCGCCAGCAGCACCCGCCCGGCAGGGAACACCGGGGAGCTGTTTTTT. It encodes CASSTRPAGNTGELFF.

The chain joins TRBV19 to TRBJ2-5; 14 positions agree with TRBD2. This CDR3 is built from 16 residues. Germline values: CDR1 LNHDA, CDR2 SQIVND (reference sequence). The V and J ends lost 5 bases and 4 bases, in that order; junction bases with no gene match: 6. CDR3 coding DNA: TGTGCCAGTAGTTTCCTGACTAGCGGGAGGGGAGAGACCCAGTACTTC. It codes for CASSFLTSGRGETQYF.

The gene calls are TRBV5-1 and TRBJ1-1, with a tentative D call TRBD1 (6 bases). The CDR3 sequence is 15 residues long. Between the trimmed V and J ends, which lost 2 bases and 1 base, there was a span of 12 bases. The V gene's germline CDR1 is SGHRS and CDR2 YFSETQ. The CDR3 loop reads CASSLRVGGNTEAFF. The CDR3 coding sequence is TGCGCCAGCAGCTTAAGGGTAGGGGGGAACACTGAAGCTTTCTTT. The whole variable domain, filled in from reference TRBV5-1 and TRBJ1-1, reads KAGVTQTPRYLIKTRGQQVTLSCSPISGHRSVSWYQQTPGQGLQFLFEYFSETQRNKGNFPGRFSGRQFSNSRSEMNVSTLELGDSALYLCASSLRVGGNTEAFFGQGTRLTVV.

In regard to this clone: At the DNA level, this CDR3 is encoded by other sequences in the same sample as well. This chain links TRBV5-1 with TRBJ1-3, with D possibly matching TRBD1 (5 bases). Germline loops: CDR1 SGHRS, CDR2 YFSETQ. CDR3 length: 15 residues. Deletions cut 1 base from V and 2 bases from J, with 10 bases between. The CDR3 DNA is TGCGCCAGCAGCTTGACCGGGACGACTGGAAACACCATATATTTT. This sequence encodes CASSLTGTTGNTIYF. Full variable domain (rest looked up from reference TRBV5-1 and TRBJ1-3): KAGVTQTPRYLIKTRGQQVTLSCSPISGHRSVSWYQQTPGQGLQFLFEYFSETQRNKGNFPGRFSGRQFSNSRSEMNVSTLELGDSALYLCASSLTGTTGNTIYFGEGSWLTVV.

This clone was found once. The chain has TRBV6-5 and TRBJ2-2, with 8 bases matching TRBD1. The CDR3 loop spans 15 amino acids. J gave up 5 bases and V 6 bases, and 8 bases lay outside the gene matches. Germline V gene lookup returns CDR1 MNHEY and CDR2 SVGAGI. CDR3 nucleotide sequence: TGTGCCAGCAGGGAGCCGACAGGGGCGACCGGGGAGCTGTTTTTT. Encoded protein: CASREPTGATGELFF.

This chain connects TRBV5-4 to TRBJ1-3; maybe TRBD1 (5 bases). The CDR3 length is 15 residues. Per germline, CDR1 SGHNT and CDR2 YYREEE (reference sequence). Trimming stripped 4 bases from V and 4 bases from J, with 15 bases between. The CDR3, as DNA: TGTGCCAGCAGCCCTGGGGGAGTTGCGGGAAACACCATATATTTT. Its protein is CASSPGGVAGNTIYF.

The chain is built from TRBV9 and TRBJ2-1, with 7 bases fitting TRBD2. Germline CDR1 and CDR2: SGDLS and YYNGEE. Trimming took 0 bases from V and 7 from J; bases not matched to a gene: 7. The CDR3 totals 15 residues. The CDR3 DNA reads TGTGCCAGCAGCGTAGACAGCGGGACGGTGAATGAGCAGTTCTTC. It yields the protein CASSVDSGTVNEQFF.

The gene calls are TRBV7-8 and TRBJ1-5; 9 nucleotides agree with TRBD1. V was pared by 5 bases and J by 0 bases, with 5 bases of the junction left unmatched. The CDR3 runs to 16 residues. Germline assignment: CDR1 SGHVS and CDR2 FQNEAQ. The CDR3 reads CASSPRDRDSNQPQHF. CDR3 DNA: TGTGCCAGCAGCCCGAGGGACAGGGATAGCAATCAGCCCCAGCATTTT.

V and J are TRBV2 and TRBJ1-2; maybe TRBD1 (6 bases). The CDR3 covers 12 residues. Germline V lookup: CDR1 SNHLY, CDR2 FYNNEI. The ends were cut back, 8 bases at V and 5 bases at J, with 12 bases in the middle. DNA of the CDR3: TGTGCCAGCGAGGGGAGGGGGTATGGCTACACCTTC. It yields the protein CASEGRGYGYTF.

The rearrangement joins TRBV30 to TRBJ2-7, with unresolved D. This CDR3 spans 14 amino acids. Germline CDR1 and CDR2: GTSNPN and SVGIG (reference sequence). Trimming left V 1 base short and J 1 base short, with 11 bases between. In nucleotides, the CDR3 is TGTGCCTGGAGTGAGGTAGTGGGGTCCTACGAGCAGTACTTC. It specifies CAWSEVVGSYEQYF.

V gene TRBV28 combines with J gene TRBJ2-5; no clear D. The germline gives CDR1 MDHEN, CDR2 SYDVKM. The CDR3 has 16 amino acids. With 7 bases removed from V and 5 bases from J, the gap between germline ends came to 23 bases. As DNA, the CDR3 is TGTGCCAGCACCCCAGTTAGTCCGGCCCGTTGGGAGACCCAGTACTTC. Translated: CASTPVSPARWETQYF. Together with reference TRBV28 and TRBJ2-5, the CDR3 gives the full variable domain: DVKVTQSSRYLVKRTGEKVFLECVQDMDHENMFWYRQDPGLGLRLIYFSYDVKMKEKGDIPEGYSVSREKKERFSLILESASTNQTSMYLCASTPVSPARWETQYFGPGTRLLVL.

This clone was recorded once. The chain has TRBV27 and TRBJ1-2, with D maybe TRBD1 (6 bases). Germline loops: CDR1 MNHEY, CDR2 SMNVEV (reference sequence). Between the trimmed V and J ends, which lost 5 bases and 8 bases, there was a span of 6 bases. The CDR3 spans 10 residues. For the CDR3, the DNA is TGTGCCAGCAGTCAGGGGGGCTACACCTTC. It yields the protein CASSQGGYTF.